Sequencing of this T cell receptor (beta chain) was carried out in a study of blood T cells in healthy people across ages. At the level of the study: Template-switching capture recovered about one barcoded beta molecule per two T cells. General observations from the study: CMV status of donors was unknown, possibly confounding expanded clonotype changes.

The people who gave samples were healthy Caucasians from Russia, aged roughly 6 to 90. A second PCR of roughly 7 to 11 cycles used a sample-barcoded 5' primer and a J-beta primer mix. A tag from a template-switch adaptor with 12 random nucleotides marked each cDNA molecule. A single record per CDR3 protein comes from TCRdb applying MiXCR to the 5' RACE reads. The sample consists of about 1,800,000 distinct CDR3 sequences, about 30% of them appearing once. Germline V gene sequence: CDR1 ENHRY, CDR2 SYGVKD. V was shortened by 10 bases and J by 4 bases, with 17 bases between the two germline ends. The CDR3 loop spans 14 amino acids. Comments on this clonotype: What it recognizes is unknown.

Sequenced sample: blood. The V gene is TRBV10-3, the J gene TRBJ1-3, with a weak D call TRBD1 (6 bases). The receptor comes from a woman younger than 45 in good health. CDR3 in amino acids: CATGGGGPGNTIYF. CDR3 nucleotides: TGTGCCACAGGCGGTGGGGGGCCGGGAAACACCATATATTTT.